The entry that follows covers one TCR beta chain sequence. What it binds is not known. CDR1 and CDR2 from the germline V gene are KGHSH and LQKENI. The CDR3 is 16 amino acids. This sample was included in a study of monozygotic twins with inflammatory bowel disease. TCRdb reanalyzed the 5' RACE reads and collapses them to one entry per CDR3 protein, without DNA. The sample's table shows around 380,000 distinct CDR3 sequences. Blood (approximately 2.3 ml) was collected from every donor individually. Study observations and caveats: There was no support for any single strong signal or clonotype associated with IBD. IBD patients shared fewer clonotypes with others than healthy twins, especially with disease activity.

The sequenced sample consisted of blood. The TCR comes from a human donor with ulcerative colitis or Crohn's disease, or a healthy co-twin of an affected twin (not recorded which). This rearrangement joins TRBV18 to TRBJ2-7; TCRdb designates TRBD1, a call that cannot be tested without DNA. CDR3 loop: CASSHNTGQGSYEQYF.